This note documents a single TCR beta chain sequence. Its antigen remains unidentified. PCR used 60 Vbeta primers and 13 Jbeta primers. TCRdb's copy holds only in-frame clones and misses some; the assay was immunoSEQ multiplex PCR. This sample yields around 77,000 clones, of which around 78% are seen a single time; 3.4% belongs to the top ten. Unmatched junction bases numbered 6, after V lost 5 bases and J lost 2 bases. The CDR3 is made up of 14 amino acids. The V gene's germline CDR1 is SEHNR and CDR2 FQNEAQ (reference sequence). The data belong to a study of cytomegalovirus exposure and HLA in healthy donors. Study-level findings and limits: Rare sequences made up most TCRs, while some public TCRs were found in many donors.

The sample comprised PBMCs. This clonotype was obtained from a man between 35 and 55 years old in good health and CMV-seronegative. The chain recombines TRBV7-9 with TRBJ2-7; 7 bases are shared with TRBD1. The CDR3 DNA follows: TGTGCCAGCAGCGACAGGGTACCCCCCTACGAGCAGTACTTC. Translating it yields CASSDRVPPYEQYF.